The rows below give T cell receptor beta chains drawn from one sample of a study of regulatory T cells in long-lasting Graves disease. TCRdb used MiXCR to reprocess the multiplex PCR reads, holding one entry per CDR3 protein. The sample carries 400,000 to 500,000 distinct CDR3 sequences, 22% recorded once. The sequenced sample was peripheral blood mononuclear cells (PBMCs), obtained when the disease was refractory, from a patient treated with antithyroid drugs. These receptors were collected from a female donor with Graves disease. CDR3s include the opening cysteine and the closing phenylalanine or tryptophan. A D gene is named only where the DNA matches it firmly. A clone size is listed for some rows: how often the clone was seen (once, few, many), or a class if it is expanded.

v_call: TRBV11-2; clone_size: many; j_call: TRBJ2-5; d_call: TRBD1; cdr3_nt: TGTGCCAGCAGCTTACGCCGGGACAGCCAAGAGACCCAGTACTTC; cdr3_aa: CASSLRRDSQETQYF
v_call: TRBV24-1; clone_size: few; j_call: TRBJ2-2; d_call: NA; cdr3_nt: TGTGCCACCGCGAGCGCAGGGATTACCGGGGAGCTGTTTTTT; cdr3_aa: CATASAGITGELFF
v_call: TRBV12-3/TRBV12-4; clone_size: many; j_call: TRBJ2-5; d_call: TRBD2; cdr3_nt: TGTGCCAGCAGTCCTAGGAAAAGGGGACTAGCGGTCGGGGGAGGGCAAGAGACCCAGTACTTC; cdr3_aa: CASSPRKRGLAVGGGQETQYF
v_call: TRBV20-1; clone_size: NA; j_call: TRBJ2-7; d_call: NA; cdr3_nt: TGCAGTGCTAGAGATAGGAGCGTCTCCTACGAGCAGTACTTC; cdr3_aa: CSARDRSVSYEQYF
v_call: TRBV12-3/TRBV12-4; clone_size: many; j_call: TRBJ1-1; d_call: TRBD1; cdr3_nt: TGTGCCAGCAGTTCCTGGCAGGGGGGCACTGAAGCTTTCTTT; cdr3_aa: CASSSWQGGTEAFF
v_call: TRBV30; clone_size: NA; j_call: TRBJ1-5; d_call: NA; cdr3_nt: TGTGCCTGGAGGGGGTTTACAGATCAGCCCCAGCATTTT; cdr3_aa: CAWRGFTDQPQHF
v_call: TRBV7-9; clone_size: NA; j_call: TRBJ2-3; d_call: TRBD1; cdr3_nt: TGTGCCAGCAGCGAAGGGACAGGTCCAGATACGCAGTATTTT; cdr3_aa: CASSEGTGPDTQYF
v_call: TRBV4-1; clone_size: few; j_call: TRBJ1-2; d_call: TRBD1; cdr3_nt: TGCGCCAGCAGCCAAGCCAGGGGGCTAACTAACTATGGCTACACCTTC; cdr3_aa: CASSQARGLTNYGYTF
v_call: TRBV20-1; clone_size: few; j_call: TRBJ2-7; d_call: NA; cdr3_nt: TGCAGTGCTTCCGGGCCCCAAGGGGCCTACGAGCAGTACTTC; cdr3_aa: CSASGPQGAYEQYF
v_call: TRBV25-1; clone_size: few; j_call: TRBJ1-4; d_call: NA; cdr3_nt: TGTGCCAGCAGTGAATCTACCGGGCCCTATGAAAAACTGTTTTTT; cdr3_aa: CASSESTGPYEKLFF
v_call: TRBV29-1; clone_size: NA; j_call: TRBJ1-2; d_call: TRBD1; cdr3_nt: TGCAGCGTGGAAACCGGGACAGGCTCTAAGGGGGGCAATGGCTACACCTTC; cdr3_aa: CSVETGTGSKGGNGYTF
v_call: TRBV5-4; clone_size: NA; j_call: TRBJ1-1; d_call: NA; cdr3_nt: TGTGCCAGCAGCTTGGAAGTGTGGAACACTGAAGCTTTCTTT; cdr3_aa: CASSLEVWNTEAFF
v_call: TRBV28; clone_size: many; j_call: TRBJ1-5; d_call: NA; cdr3_nt: TGTGCCAGCAGGGGGATAGGGCCCCAGCATTTT; cdr3_aa: CASRGIGPQHF
v_call: TRBV3-1; clone_size: few; j_call: TRBJ1-2; d_call: NA; cdr3_nt: TGTGCCAGCAGCCAAGTAGGCGGGCTTAACTATGGCTACACCTTC; cdr3_aa: CASSQVGGLNYGYTF
v_call: TRBV6-1; clone_size: many; j_call: TRBJ1-5; d_call: NA; cdr3_nt: TGTGCCAGCAGTAGGGATCCGCCCCAGCATTTT; cdr3_aa: CASSRDPPQHF
v_call: TRBV14; clone_size: NA; j_call: TRBJ1-4; d_call: TRBD1; cdr3_nt: TGTGCCAGCCGACAGGGGCGGAGAACTAATGAAAAACTGTTTTTT; cdr3_aa: CASRQGRRTNEKLFF
v_call: TRBV6-1; clone_size: few; j_call: TRBJ1-4; d_call: TRBD1; cdr3_nt: TGTGCCAGCAGTGCAGGACAGGGGGCTAATGAAAAACTGTTTTTT; cdr3_aa: CASSAGQGANEKLFF
v_call: TRBV20-1; clone_size: few; j_call: TRBJ1-2; d_call: NA; cdr3_nt: TGCAGTGCTTTTCAGTGGGGGACGGATGGCTACACCTTC; cdr3_aa: CSAFQWGTDGYTF
v_call: TRBV19; clone_size: NA; j_call: TRBJ1-5; d_call: NA; cdr3_nt: TGTGCCAGTACGATTGGAGGGCAGCCCCAGCATTTT; cdr3_aa: CASTIGGQPQHF
v_call: TRBV7-2; clone_size: NA; j_call: TRBJ1-1; d_call: NA; cdr3_nt: TGTGCCAGCAGCCAAATCTCAAGGGAAGCTTTCTTT; cdr3_aa: CASSQISREAFF
v_call: TRBV6-1; clone_size: few; j_call: TRBJ2-2; d_call: NA; cdr3_nt: TGTGCCAGCACCATGTCCGTCCGGGGCACCGGGGAGCTGTTTTTT; cdr3_aa: CASTMSVRGTGELFF
v_call: TRBV5-1; clone_size: NA; j_call: TRBJ2-5; d_call: NA; cdr3_nt: TGCGCCAGCAGCCGTACCCCGGGACTTCAAGAGACCCAGTACTTC; cdr3_aa: CASSRTPGLQETQYF
v_call: TRBV2; clone_size: many; j_call: TRBJ2-5; d_call: TRBD2; cdr3_nt: TGTGCCAGGAGGGGACAATTGGCGAGGAAAATGTTAGCGGGAGGGGTGGAGACCCAGTACTTC; cdr3_aa: CARRGQLARKMLAGGVETQYF
v_call: TRBV7-8; clone_size: few; j_call: TRBJ1-5; d_call: NA; cdr3_nt: TGTGCCAGCACCGATTCTTACACGTACAATCAGCCCCAGCATTTT; cdr3_aa: CASTDSYTYNQPQHF
v_call: TRBV7-9; clone_size: medium-sized; j_call: TRBJ2-2; d_call: NA; cdr3_nt: TGTGCCAGCAGTTACAGAAACACCGGGGAGCTGTTTTTT; cdr3_aa: CASSYRNTGELFF
v_call: TRBV6-5; clone_size: many; j_call: TRBJ1-2; d_call: NA; cdr3_nt: TGTGCCAGCAGTTTTGGTTCGGTAACTAACTATGGCTACACCTTC; cdr3_aa: CASSFGSVTNYGYTF
v_call: TRBV2; clone_size: many; j_call: TRBJ1-1; d_call: NA; cdr3_nt: TGTGCCAGCAGTGATCGTTCAGGAACCGGGAACACTGAAGCTTTCTTT; cdr3_aa: CASSDRSGTGNTEAFF
v_call: TRBV6-5; clone_size: many; j_call: TRBJ2-6; d_call: TRBD1; cdr3_nt: TGTGCCAGCAGTTCGACAGGGACCGGGGCCAACGTCCTGACTTTC; cdr3_aa: CASSSTGTGANVLTF
v_call: TRBV29-1; clone_size: few; j_call: TRBJ2-5; d_call: TRBD2; cdr3_nt: TGCAGCGTTGCAGCGGGACAAGAGACCCAGTACTTC; cdr3_aa: CSVAAGQETQYF